Listed below are T cell receptor beta chains from one sample, sequenced in a study of T cells in Graves' hyperthyroidism and ophthalmopathy. TCRdb re-derived calls from the multiplex PCR reads in MiXCR, one entry per CDR3 protein. The sample lists 550,000 to 850,000 distinct CDR3 sequences, around 20% occurring once. Sequencing was done on a sample of blood. The receptors come from a woman between 45 and 65 years old with Graves' hyperthyroidism that later progressed to Graves' ophthalmopathy. The CDR3 runs from the conserved cysteine through the conserved F or W. D genes are given only for firm matches. Size values are once, few and many counts, or a class for expanded clones, and some rows have none.

d_gene,j_gene,abundance,v_gene,CDR3nt,CDR3aa
.,TRBJ1-6,.,TRBV14,TGTGCCAGCAGCCAAGGGAGAGGGGGGCTCCACTTT,CASSQGRGGLHF
.,TRBJ1-5,many,TRBV6-1,TGTGCCAGCAGCCGGGGGGGGTTTGACGGGAATCAGCCCCAGCATTTT,CASSRGGFDGNQPQHF
TRBD2,TRBJ2-7,few,TRBV30,TGTGCCTGGGGGGGGGAGAGGTACTACGAGCAGTACTTC,CAWGGERYYEQYF
.,TRBJ1-1,few,TRBV19,TGTGCCAGTAGCTCTATAGCAAACACTGAAGCTTTCTTT,CASSSIANTEAFF
TRBD1,TRBJ2-5,few,TRBV15,TGTGCCACCAGCAGGGACAGGGCAGTTGAGACCCAGTACTTC,CATSRDRAVETQYF
TRBD2,TRBJ2-3,.,TRBV9,TGTGCCAGCAGCGATCTAGCGGGGGGGCCTAGTGATACGCAGTATTTT,CASSDLAGGPSDTQYF
.,TRBJ1-5,few,TRBV6-4,TGTGCCAGCGGGCGGGATGACAATCAGCCCCAGCATTTT,CASGRDDNQPQHF
TRBD2,TRBJ2-5,.,TRBV20-1,TGCAGTGCTAGAGTACGCGGGGGGGCCGAAGAGACCCAGTACTTC,CSARVRGGAEETQYF
.,TRBJ2-1,many,TRBV7-2,TGTGCCAGCAGCCTTAAGCTCAATGAGCAGTTCTTC,CASSLKLNEQFF
.,TRBJ1-1,many,TRBV20-1,TGCAGTGCTAGAGGGACCGTGAACACTGAAGCTTTCTTT,CSARGTVNTEAFF
.,TRBJ1-2,.,TRBV29-1,TGCAGCGTTGAAGGAGAAGTTGGACGGTCTAACTATGGCTACACCTTC,CSVEGEVGRSNYGYTF
TRBD1,TRBJ1-4,few,TRBV10-3,TGTGCCAGCAGACAGGGGGAAGTTGAAAAACTGTTTTTT,CASRQGEVEKLFF
.,TRBJ1-5,.,TRBV19,TGTGCCAGTAGTATAGATCAAGGCCTCCCGGGTCAGCCCCAGCATTTT,CASSIDQGLPGQPQHF
.,TRBJ2-5,once,TRBV20-1,TGCAGTGCTAGATACGGGGGCCAAGAGACCCAGTACTTC,CSARYGGQETQYF
TRBD2,TRBJ2-1,few,TRBV11-2,TGTGCCAGCAGCTACTTCGGGGAGCGGGGGGGCTCCAATGAGCAGTTCTTC,CASSYFGERGGSNEQFF
TRBD2,TRBJ2-2,.,TRBV7-6,TGTGCCAGCAGCTCAAGCACTTTAGCGGGGGTCGCGAACACCGGGGAGCTGTTTTTT,CASSSSTLAGVANTGELFF
.,TRBJ2-3,many,TRBV20-1,TGCAGTGCTAGAGATTCTAGGTCCGACACAGATACGCAGTATTTT,CSARDSRSDTDTQYF
.,TRBJ2-5,.,TRBV29-1,TGCAGCGTTGAATTGACAGGGAGGGAGACCCAGTACTTC,CSVELTGRETQYF
.,TRBJ1-1,many,TRBV12-3/TRBV12-4,TGTGCCAGCAGGCGGGTGGACCCCCGGTGGGGAGCTTTCTTT,CASRRVDPRWGAFF
TRBD1,TRBJ1-2,.,TRBV7-9,TGTGCCAGCATCGGGGGACAGAACTATGGCTACACCTTC,CASIGGQNYGYTF
.,TRBJ1-2,.,TRBV2,TGTGCCAGCTCCGGGACCAAAGCCACCTTTAACTATGGCTACACCTTC,CASSGTKATFNYGYTF
TRBD1,TRBJ1-2,.,TRBV28,TGTGCCAGCAAGACTTCTGGGACAGCCTATGGCTACACCTTC,CASKTSGTAYGYTF
.,TRBJ1-1,.,TRBV6-5,TGTGCCAGCAGTTGGGGCAAGAAGGGACGAATGAGCACTGAAGCTTTCTTT,CASSWGKKGRMSTEAFF
.,TRBJ1-1,.,TRBV5-6,TGTGCCAGCAGCTTGGAGTGGGGGATGAACACTGAAGCTTTCTTT,CASSLEWGMNTEAFF
.,TRBJ2-1,many,TRBV7-6,TGTGCCAGCAGCCAAAGCGGACGGTCGCTGATTTCCTACAATGAGCAGTTCTTC,CASSQSGRSLISYNEQFF
.,TRBJ2-4,many,TRBV2,TGTGCCAGCAGTGAAGGAGCAGGGTACAAAAACATTCAGTACTTC,CASSEGAGYKNIQYF
.,TRBJ2-5,many,TRBV20-1,TGCAGTGCTAGAGGGTGGGGGGGCGTACAAGAGACCCAGTACTTC,CSARGWGGVQETQYF
TRBD2,TRBJ2-1,many,TRBV3-1,TGTGCCAGCAGCCAAGAATGGACTAGCGGGGTCAATGAGCAGTTCTTC,CASSQEWTSGVNEQFF
.,TRBJ2-4,.,TRBV20-1,TGCAGTGCTAGGGGCAGCCAAGCCAAAAACATTCAGTACTTC,CSARGSQAKNIQYF
TRBD2,TRBJ2-7,.,TRBV9,TGTGCCAGCAGCGTAGGCCGTAGCGGGGACTACGAGCAGTACTTC,CASSVGRSGDYEQYF
TRBD1,TRBJ2-5,.,TRBV27,TGTGCCAGCCGCGGGACAGGGATGAAGGAGACCCAGTACTTC,CASRGTGMKETQYF
TRBD1,TRBJ2-3,.,TRBV19,TGTGCCAGTAGTATAAGAGGGGGCGAGAGGTCAGGAGATACGCAGTATTTT,CASSIRGGERSGDTQYF
.,TRBJ2-3,many,TRBV5-1,TGCGCCAGCGGCCCTACAGATACGCAGTATTTT,CASGPTDTQYF
.,TRBJ2-2,.,TRBV6-1,TGTGCCAGCAGAGTGGATACGCACACCGGGGAGCTGTTTTTT,CASRVDTHTGELFF
.,TRBJ2-1,many,TRBV6-1,TGTGCCAGCAGTTCCAACGTAGCGGTAACCTACAATGAGCAGTTCTTC,CASSSNVAVTYNEQFF
.,TRBJ1-1,.,TRBV10-2,TGCGCCAGCAGCCTGAGGTTAGCTGAAGCTTTCTTT,CASSLRLAEAFF
.,TRBJ1-2,many,TRBV30,TGTGCCTGGAGTGTGGGGGAAGGCTACACCTTC,CAWSVGEGYTF
.,TRBJ2-1,few,TRBV27,TGTGCCAGCACAGATCGGGGTAGATACAATGAGCAGTTCTTC,CASTDRGRYNEQFF
TRBD1,TRBJ1-2,.,TRBV5-6,TGTGCCAGCAGCTCTTACAGGACAGGTCCGAACTATGGCTACACCTTC,CASSSYRTGPNYGYTF
.,TRBJ1-2,many,TRBV12-3/TRBV12-4,TGTGCCAGCAGTTCATACAGGGAAGAGGGCTATGGCTACACCTTC,CASSSYREEGYGYTF
.,TRBJ2-1,.,TRBV20-1,TGCAGTGCTAGATTGGGTAATGAGCAGTTCTTC,CSARLGNEQFF
.,TRBJ1-6,few,TRBV9,TGTGCCAGCACCTTAGGGGGAGAGGGTTCACCCCTCCACTTT,CASTLGGEGSPLHF
.,TRBJ2-5,many,TRBV11-2,TGTGCCAGCAGCCGAGTCCAGGGTCAAGAGACCCAGTACTTC,CASSRVQGQETQYF
TRBD1,TRBJ2-1,.,TRBV10-3,TGTGCCCTCACCTCGGGACAGCCTTTGGATGAGCAGTTCTTC,CALTSGQPLDEQFF
.,TRBJ2-2,.,TRBV18,TGTGCCAGCTCTCAGTACTACCGCGGGGAGCTGTTTTTT,CASSQYYRGELFF
.,TRBJ1-1,few,TRBV20-1,TGCAGTGCTAGTCCCACTGAAGCTTTCTTT,CSASPTEAFF
.,TRBJ1-4,.,TRBV7-9,TGTGCCAGCACTAAAACGGTGGCAACTAATGAAAAACTGTTTTTT,CASTKTVATNEKLFF
TRBD1,TRBJ1-1,many,TRBV6-1,TGTGCCAGCAGTGAATGGCCAGGGGGCTGGAACACTGAAGCTTTCTTT,CASSEWPGGWNTEAFF
.,TRBJ1-4,many,TRBV7-9,TGTGCCAGCAGCTTAGCGAAAACCGGGACGGAAGGTGGAAAACTGTTTTTT,CASSLAKTGTEGGKLFF
TRBD1,TRBJ1-5,.,TRBV9,TGTGCCAGCAGCGCCGGGACAGGGCCTTATAGCAATCAGCCCCAGCATTTT,CASSAGTGPYSNQPQHF
.,TRBJ2-3,.,TRBV6-1,TGTGCCAGCAGTGAAGCAGGAGCCCCGGAAGATACGCAGTATTTT,CASSEAGAPEDTQYF
TRBD1,TRBJ1-2,few,TRBV5-6,TGTGCCAGCAGCTCCGGACAGGGTGGCAGGTATGGCTACACCTTC,CASSSGQGGRYGYTF
TRBD1,TRBJ1-1,many,TRBV5-1,TGCGCCAGCAGGACAGGGTGGAACACTGAAGCTTTCTTT,CASRTGWNTEAFF
TRBD1,TRBJ1-3,few,TRBV19,TGTGCCACCCGAGGGGGCGCTGGAAACACCATATATTTT,CATRGGAGNTIYF